This T cell receptor (beta chain) is from a study of human T cells and chemical hapten exposure. Overall study findings and caveats: TCRs at high frequency, those above 1 in 1000, did not change with DPC sensitization. Relative to control repertoires, expanded TCRs gave rise to significantly more large CDR3 similarity clusters.

Germline V CDR1 and CDR2: SGHAT, FQNNGV. CDR3 length: 14 residues. Trimming removed 3 bases from V and 1 base from J, with 10 bases in between. As to time point: patch test 2, 6 weeks after DPC sensitization. Treatment given: therapeutic diphenylcyclopropenone sensitization with weekly scalp DPC. Total RNA came from unfractionated whole blood. Individual cDNA molecules had unique molecular identifiers attached to them by the library. TCRdb re-analysed the RACE reads in MiXCR, keeping a single row per CDR3 protein. Of approximately 80,000 distinct CDR3 sequences listed, about 9.4% were seen once; the top ten hold about 5%. Note on this clonotype: The target antigen is unknown.

The sequenced sample was whole blood, obtained in connection with sensitization to the hapten diphenylcyclopropenone (DPC). The V and J genes are TRBV11-2 and TRBJ2-7; TRBD2 is a possible D gene (5 bases). This clonotype originated in a woman aged 45-59 years with alopecia areata. Some clones in this sample may be carry-over from other donors' samples. This CDR3 reads CASSFRGMSYEQYF. The CDR3 DNA follows: TGTGCCAGCAGCTTTCGGGGTATGTCCTACGAGCAGTACTTC.